A selection of T cell receptor beta chains follows, all from one sample in a study of cytomegalovirus exposure and HLA in healthy donors. TCRdb's copy holds only in-frame clones and misses some; the assay was immunoSEQ multiplex PCR. The data hold roughly 130,000 clones, with roughly 77% observed a single time. Sequenced input: PBMCs. The origin of the receptors is a female donor in good health and CMV-seronegative. Both conserved end residues are trimmed from each CDR3. D genes are given only for firm matches. Expanded clones are given a class, and other clones once, few, many or no size at all.

D gene,V gene,clone size,J gene,CDR3 protein
TRBD1,TRBV4-3,.,TRBJ2-3,ASSHTTGRSDTQY
TRBD1,TRBV6-6,.,TRBJ1-6,ASSTRTGGLGPLH
TRBD1,TRBV5-8,once,TRBJ1-5,ASSLGSGQGNQPQH
.,TRBV10-3,.,TRBJ2-1,AIIESPRGEQF
TRBD1,TRBV27,.,TRBJ2-5,ASSLRTGGQETQY
.,TRBV7-2,.,TRBJ2-7,ASSLPPGGETYEQY
.,TRBV27,.,TRBJ2-2,ASSLLGAGTGELF
.,TRBV30,.,TRBJ1-5,AWSGGGYQPQH
.,TRBV25-1,.,TRBJ2-7,ASSGGRVSSYEQY
.,TRBV7-2,.,TRBJ2-2,ASSWRRDTGELF
TRBD1,TRBV4-1,.,TRBJ1-1,ASSQEGTGGTEAF
.,TRBV18,once,TRBJ1-3,ASSPSRGLSGNTIY
TRBD2,TRBV5-1,.,TRBJ2-1,ASSLAPTSGGSYNEQF
.,TRBV11-2,few,TRBJ1-2,ASSLGAGRGGYT
TRBD1,TRBV5-3,once,TRBJ2-2,ARSPRDRGNTGELF
.,TRBV19,.,TRBJ2-7,ASSIDQGPYEQY
TRBD2,TRBV9,.,TRBJ2-1,ASSVGGLASYNEQF
.,TRBV5-6,few,TRBJ1-4,ASSWAGREKLF
TRBD1,TRBV28,.,TRBJ1-1,ASSLLKTGITEAF
.,TRBV7-9,.,TRBJ1-3,ASSYGRDGNTIY
TRBD1,TRBV5-1,.,TRBJ1-2,ASSLESGGGYGYT
.,TRBV28,.,TRBJ1-3,ASGGGSSGNTIY
TRBD2,TRBV28,.,TRBJ2-7,ASSLWAGVPY
.,TRBV11-3,.,TRBJ1-3,ASSLLTGYSGNTIY